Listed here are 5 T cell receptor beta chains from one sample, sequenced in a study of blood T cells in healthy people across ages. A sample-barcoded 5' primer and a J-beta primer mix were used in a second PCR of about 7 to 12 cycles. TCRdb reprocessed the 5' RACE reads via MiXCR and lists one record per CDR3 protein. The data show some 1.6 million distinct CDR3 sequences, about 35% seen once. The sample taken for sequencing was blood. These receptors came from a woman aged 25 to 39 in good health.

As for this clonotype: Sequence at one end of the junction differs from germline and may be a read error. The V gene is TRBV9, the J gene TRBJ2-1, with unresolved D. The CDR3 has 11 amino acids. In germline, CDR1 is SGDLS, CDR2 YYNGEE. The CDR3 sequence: CASSVGNERFF. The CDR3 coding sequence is TGTGCCAGCAGCGTGGGGAATGAGCGGTTCTTC.

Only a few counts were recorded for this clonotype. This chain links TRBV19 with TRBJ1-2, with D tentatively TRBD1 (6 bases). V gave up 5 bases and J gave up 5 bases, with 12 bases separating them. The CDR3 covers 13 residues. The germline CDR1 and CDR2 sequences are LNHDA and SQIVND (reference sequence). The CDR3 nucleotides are TGTGCCAGTAGTCCAGCACAGGGATATGGCTACACCTTC. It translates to CASSPAQGYGYTF.

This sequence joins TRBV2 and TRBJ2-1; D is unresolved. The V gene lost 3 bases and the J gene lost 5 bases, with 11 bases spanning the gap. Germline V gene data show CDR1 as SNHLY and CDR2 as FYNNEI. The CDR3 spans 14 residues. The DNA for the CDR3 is TGTGCCAGCAGTGATTTTCTCTCGCACAATGAGCAGTTCTTC. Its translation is CASSDFLSHNEQFF.

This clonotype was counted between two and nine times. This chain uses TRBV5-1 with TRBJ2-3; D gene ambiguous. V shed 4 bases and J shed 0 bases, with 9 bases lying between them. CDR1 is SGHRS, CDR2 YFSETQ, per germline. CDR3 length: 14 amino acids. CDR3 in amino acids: CASSRPESTDTQYF. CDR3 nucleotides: TGCGCCAGCAGCCGACCAGAGAGCACAGATACGCAGTATTTT.

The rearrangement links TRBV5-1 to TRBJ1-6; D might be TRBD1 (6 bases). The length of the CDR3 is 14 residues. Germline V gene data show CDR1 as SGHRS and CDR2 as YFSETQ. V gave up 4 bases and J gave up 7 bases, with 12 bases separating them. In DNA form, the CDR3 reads TGCGCCAGCAGCGCATCAGGGGAGAATTCACCCCTCCACTTT. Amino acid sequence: CASSASGENSPLHF.